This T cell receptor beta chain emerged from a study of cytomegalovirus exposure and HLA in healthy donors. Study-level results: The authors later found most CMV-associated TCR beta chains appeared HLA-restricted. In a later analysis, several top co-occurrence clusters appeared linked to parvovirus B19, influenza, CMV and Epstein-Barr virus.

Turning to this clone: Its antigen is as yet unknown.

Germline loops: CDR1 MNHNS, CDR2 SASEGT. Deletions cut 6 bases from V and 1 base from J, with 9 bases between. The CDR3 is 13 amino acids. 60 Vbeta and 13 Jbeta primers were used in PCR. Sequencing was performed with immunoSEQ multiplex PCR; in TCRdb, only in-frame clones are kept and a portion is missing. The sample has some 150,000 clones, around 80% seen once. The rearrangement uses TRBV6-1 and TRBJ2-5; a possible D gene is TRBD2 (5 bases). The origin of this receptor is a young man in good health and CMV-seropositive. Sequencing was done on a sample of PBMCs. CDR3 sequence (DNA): TGTGCCAGCAGGCCGAGCGGCCAAGAGACCCAGTACTTC. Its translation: CASRPSGQETQYF.